This passage covers 5 T cell receptor beta chains from one sample sequenced in a study of T cell repertoires in cytomegalovirus infection. TCRdb ran MiXCR on the reads and lists one entry per CDR3 protein. The table has approximately 320,000 distinct CDR3 sequences, over 7.5% seen once. The sequenced sample was PBMCs. The receptors were gathered from a human donor in good health (CMV status not recorded). Some clones in this sample may be carry-over from other donors' samples.

The table lists this clonotype with many counts. The chain has TRBV4-2 and TRBJ2-3, with TRBD2 identical over 7 bases. Unmatched junction bases numbered 3, after V lost 0 bases and J lost 0 bases. The germline V gene has CDR1 LGHNA and CDR2 YNFKEQ. CDR3 length equals 16 residues. CDR3 region: CASSQDSSGSTDTQYF. As DNA, the CDR3 is TGTGCCAGCAGCCAAGATTCTAGCGGAAGCACAGATACGCAGTATTTT.

This clonotype occurred a few times. The rearrangement joins TRBV4-2 to TRBJ2-1; D might be TRBD1 or TRBD2, each matching 5 bases. Germline values: CDR1 LGHNA, CDR2 YNFKEQ. The CDR3 is made up of 12 amino acids. V was clipped by 5 bases and J by 10 bases, with 12 bases between them. For the CDR3, the DNA is TGTGCCAGCAGCGTACGGGACGCCGAGCAGTTCTTC. Its translation: CASSVRDAEQFF.

This clonotype was counted a few times. The V call is TRBV20-1, the J call TRBJ2-3; D gene uncertain. Germline values: CDR1 DFQATT, CDR2 SNEGSKA (reference sequence). V lost 0 bases and J 0 bases, leaving 7 bases between the germline ends. The CDR3 covers 14 residues. CDR3 amino acids: CSARDVRSTDTQYF. CDR3 DNA sequence: TGCAGTGCTAGAGATGTCAGAAGCACAGATACGCAGTATTTT.

This clonotype showed up many times. The rearrangement uses TRBV6-1 and TRBJ2-2, with D possibly being TRBD1 (6 bases). From germline, CDR1 is MNHNS and CDR2 SASEGT. V shed 7 bases and J shed 5 bases, with 20 bases lying between them. The length of the CDR3 is 16 residues. CDR3 residues: CASTKGHTTPTGELFF. The DNA for the CDR3 is TGTGCCAGCACTAAGGGACATACTACGCCAACCGGGGAGCTGTTTTTT.

This clonotype was observed at least ten times. V is TRBV11-2 and J is TRBJ2-7; possible D gene TRBD1, 5 bases. CDR1 is SGHAT, CDR2 FQNNGV, per germline. V was cut by 1 base and J by 3 bases, with 10 bases left in between. The CDR3 extends over 14 amino acids. This CDR3 reads CASSLGTRIYEQYF. CDR3 sequence (DNA): TGTGCCAGCAGCTTAGGGACACGAATCTACGAGCAGTACTTC. The full variable domain, its missing parts supplied by reference TRBV11-2 and TRBJ2-7, is EAGVAQSPRYKIIEKRQSVAFWCNPISGHATLYWYQQILGQGPKLLIQFQNNGVVDDSQLPKDRFSAERLKGVDSTLKIQPAKLEDSAVYLCASSLGTRIYEQYFGPGTRLTVT.